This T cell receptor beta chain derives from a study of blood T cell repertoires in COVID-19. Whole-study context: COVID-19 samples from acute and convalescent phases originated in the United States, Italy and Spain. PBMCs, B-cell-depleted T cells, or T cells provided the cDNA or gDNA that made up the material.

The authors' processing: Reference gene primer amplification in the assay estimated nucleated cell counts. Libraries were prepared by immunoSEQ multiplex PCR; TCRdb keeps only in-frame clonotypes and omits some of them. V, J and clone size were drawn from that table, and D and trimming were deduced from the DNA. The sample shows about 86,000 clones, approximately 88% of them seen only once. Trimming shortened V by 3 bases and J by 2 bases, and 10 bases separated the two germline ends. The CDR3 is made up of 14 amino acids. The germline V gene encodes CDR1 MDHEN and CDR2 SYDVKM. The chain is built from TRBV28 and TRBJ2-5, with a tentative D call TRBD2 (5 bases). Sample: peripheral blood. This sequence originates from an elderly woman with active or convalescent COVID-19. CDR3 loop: CASSLGAIQETQYF. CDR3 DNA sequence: TGTGCCAGCAGTTTGGGAGCGATTCAAGAGACCCAGTACTTC.